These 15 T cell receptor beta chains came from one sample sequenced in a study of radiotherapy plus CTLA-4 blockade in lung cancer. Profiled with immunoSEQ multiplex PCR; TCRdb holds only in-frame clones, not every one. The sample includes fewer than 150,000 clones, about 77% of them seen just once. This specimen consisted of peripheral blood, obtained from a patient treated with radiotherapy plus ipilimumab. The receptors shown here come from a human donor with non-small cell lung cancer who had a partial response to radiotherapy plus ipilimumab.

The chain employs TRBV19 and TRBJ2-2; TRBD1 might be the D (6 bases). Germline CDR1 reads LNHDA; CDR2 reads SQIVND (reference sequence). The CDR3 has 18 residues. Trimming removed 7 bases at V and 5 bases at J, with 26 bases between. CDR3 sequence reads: CASTPIRGREPGTGELFF. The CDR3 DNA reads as TGTGCCAGTACCCCCATCAGGGGCAGGGAGCCGGGGACCGGGGAGCTGTTTTTT.

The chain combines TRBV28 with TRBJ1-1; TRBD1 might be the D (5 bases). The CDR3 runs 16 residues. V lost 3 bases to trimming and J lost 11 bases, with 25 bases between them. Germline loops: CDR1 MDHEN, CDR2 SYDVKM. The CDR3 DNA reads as TGTGCCAGCAGTTTCTCCTGGACACCCCGAGGATTTGCGGCTTTCTTT. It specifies CASSFSWTPRGFAAFF.

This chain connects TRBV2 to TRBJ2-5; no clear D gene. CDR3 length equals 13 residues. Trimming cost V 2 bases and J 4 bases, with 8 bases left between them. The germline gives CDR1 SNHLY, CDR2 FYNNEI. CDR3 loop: CASSELPGETQYF. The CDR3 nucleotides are TGTGCCAGCAGTGAACTCCCGGGAGAGACCCAGTACTTC.

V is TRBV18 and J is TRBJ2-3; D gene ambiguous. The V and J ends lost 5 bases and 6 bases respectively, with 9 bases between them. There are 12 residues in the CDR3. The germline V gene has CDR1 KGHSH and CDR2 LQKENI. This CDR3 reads CASSFYEDTQYF. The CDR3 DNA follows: TGTGCCAGCTCATTTTATGAGGATACGCAGTATTTT.

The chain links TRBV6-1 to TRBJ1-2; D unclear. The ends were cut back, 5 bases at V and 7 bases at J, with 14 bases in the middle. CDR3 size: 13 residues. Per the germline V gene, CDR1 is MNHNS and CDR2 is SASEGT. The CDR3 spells CASSSPRSGGYTF. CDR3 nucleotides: TGTGCCAGCAGTTCACCTCGGTCCGGTGGCTACACCTTC.

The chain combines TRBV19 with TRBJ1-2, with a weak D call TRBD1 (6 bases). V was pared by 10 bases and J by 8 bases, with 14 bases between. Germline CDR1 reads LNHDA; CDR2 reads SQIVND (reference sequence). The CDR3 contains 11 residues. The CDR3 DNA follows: TGTGCCACCGGGGAGGGGGTCGGCTACACCTTC. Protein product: CATGEGVGYTF.

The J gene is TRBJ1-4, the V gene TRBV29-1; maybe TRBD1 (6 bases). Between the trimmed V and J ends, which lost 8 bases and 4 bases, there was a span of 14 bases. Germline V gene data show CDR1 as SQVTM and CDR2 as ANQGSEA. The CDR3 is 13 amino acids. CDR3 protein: CSFRGRVNEKLFF. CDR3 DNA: TGCAGCTTCAGGGGCAGAGTTAATGAAAAACTGTTTTTT. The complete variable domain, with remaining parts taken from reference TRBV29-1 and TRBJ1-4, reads SAVISQKPSRDICQRGTSLTIQCQVDSQVTMMFWYRQQPGQSLTLIATANQGSEATYESGFVIDKFPISRPNLTFSTLTVSNMSPEDSSIYLCSFRGRVNEKLFFGSGTQLSVL.

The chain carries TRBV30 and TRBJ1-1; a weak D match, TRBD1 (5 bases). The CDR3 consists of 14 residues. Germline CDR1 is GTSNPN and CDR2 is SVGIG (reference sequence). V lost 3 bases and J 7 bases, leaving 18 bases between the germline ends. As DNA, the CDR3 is TGTGCCTGGAGGGGGGGGGACGGGACCCTTGAAGCTTTCTTT. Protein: CAWRGGDGTLEAFF.

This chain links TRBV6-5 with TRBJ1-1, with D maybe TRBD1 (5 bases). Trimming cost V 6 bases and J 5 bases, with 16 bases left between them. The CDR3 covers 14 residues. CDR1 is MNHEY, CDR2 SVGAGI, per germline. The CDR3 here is CASRPRGRGTEAFF. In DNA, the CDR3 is TGTGCCAGCAGACCCCGCGGTAGGGGAACTGAAGCTTTCTTT.

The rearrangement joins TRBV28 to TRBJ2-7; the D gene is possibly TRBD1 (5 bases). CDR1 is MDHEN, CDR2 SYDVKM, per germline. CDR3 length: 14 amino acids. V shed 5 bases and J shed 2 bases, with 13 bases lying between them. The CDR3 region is CASSTATAPYEQYV. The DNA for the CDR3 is TGTGCCAGCAGTACTGCGACAGCTCCCTACGAGCAGTACGTC.

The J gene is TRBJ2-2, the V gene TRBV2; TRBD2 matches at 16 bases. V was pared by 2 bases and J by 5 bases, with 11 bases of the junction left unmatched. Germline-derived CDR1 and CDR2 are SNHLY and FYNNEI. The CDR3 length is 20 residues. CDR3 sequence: CASSELEGTSGRVSTGELFF. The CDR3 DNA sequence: TGTGCCAGCAGTGAACTTGAGGGGACTAGCGGGAGGGTTTCGACCGGGGAGCTGTTTTTT.

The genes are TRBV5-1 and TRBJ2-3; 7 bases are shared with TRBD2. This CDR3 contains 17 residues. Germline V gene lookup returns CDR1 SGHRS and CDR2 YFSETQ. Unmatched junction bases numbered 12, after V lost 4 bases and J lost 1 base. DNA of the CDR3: TGCGCCAGCAGCAAGACCTCGGGGGGAGGACGCACAGATACGCAGTATTTT. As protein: CASSKTSGGGRTDTQYF.

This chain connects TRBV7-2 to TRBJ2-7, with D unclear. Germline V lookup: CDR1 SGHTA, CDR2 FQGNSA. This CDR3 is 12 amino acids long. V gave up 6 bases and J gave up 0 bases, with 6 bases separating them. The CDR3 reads CASSWSSYEQYF. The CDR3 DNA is TGTGCCAGCAGTTGGAGCTCCTACGAGCAGTACTTC.

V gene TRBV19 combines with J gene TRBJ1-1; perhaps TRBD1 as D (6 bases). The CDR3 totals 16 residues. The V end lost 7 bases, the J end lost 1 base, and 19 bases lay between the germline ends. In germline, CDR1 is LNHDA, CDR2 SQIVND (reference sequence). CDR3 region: CASTIIMGTKNTEAFF. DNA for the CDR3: TGTGCCAGTACGATTATAATGGGGACAAAGAACACTGAAGCTTTCTTT.

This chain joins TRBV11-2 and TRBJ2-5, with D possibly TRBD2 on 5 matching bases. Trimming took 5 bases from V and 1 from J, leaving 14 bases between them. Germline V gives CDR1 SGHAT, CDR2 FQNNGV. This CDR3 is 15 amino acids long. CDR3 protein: CASSPRASTQETQYF. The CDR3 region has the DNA TGTGCCAGCAGCCCACGGGCTAGCACCCAAGAGACCCAGTACTTC.